This T cell receptor (beta chain) came from a study of shared clonotypes between healthy human individuals. Overall study context: Three CD4 naive, three CD4 memory, two CD8 naive and one CD8 memory plate were used per donor.

Sequencing used immunoSEQ multiplex PCR; TCRdb keeps in-frame clones, though not all of them. In the table there are roughly 2.1 million clones, around 93% of which are singletons. Positively selected for CCR7, the CD45RO-negative cells used as naive CD8 cells excluded terminally differentiated effector memory CD45RA+ cells. The length of the CDR3 is 16 residues. Germline-derived CDR1 and CDR2 are MNHEY and SVGAGI. The ends lost 0 bases at V and 7 bases at J; junction bases unmatched: 7. The clonotype comes from a man younger than 35 in good health. Some clones in this sample may be carry-over from other donors' samples. Source material: naive CD8+ T cells from PBMCs. This chain links TRBV6-5 with TRBJ1-5, with TRBD1 matching 9 bases. CDR3 protein: CASSYSRTGARQPQHF. CDR3 coding DNA: TGTGCCAGCAGTTACTCACGGACAGGGGCGCGACAGCCCCAGCATTTT.